The clone carrying this T cell receptor beta chain was seen a few times. TCR beta CDR3 region amplification was performed from RNA transcripts. The TCR CDR3 first-round RT-PCR relied on the HTBI primer set. TCRdb re-called the multiplex PCR reads through MiXCR, storing one row per CDR3 protein. The table includes about 740,000 distinct CDR3 sequences, around 15% detected once. The sample comes from a study of T cells in Graves' hyperthyroidism and ophthalmopathy. Lactation, pregnancy, other autoimmune disease or uncontrolled infection led to exclusion of patients. CDR1 is MDHEN and CDR2 is SYDVKM in the germline V gene. Trimming took 6 bases from V and 4 from J, leaving 12 bases between them. This CDR3 comprises 13 residues.

Sequencing was performed on blood. This chain uses TRBV28 with TRBJ1-2, with D uncertain. The TCR comes from a woman under 30 with Graves' hyperthyroidism. The CDR3 region is CASSMGRSYGYTF. The CDR3 nucleotides are TGTGCCAGCAGCATGGGCAGAAGCTATGGCTACACCTTC.